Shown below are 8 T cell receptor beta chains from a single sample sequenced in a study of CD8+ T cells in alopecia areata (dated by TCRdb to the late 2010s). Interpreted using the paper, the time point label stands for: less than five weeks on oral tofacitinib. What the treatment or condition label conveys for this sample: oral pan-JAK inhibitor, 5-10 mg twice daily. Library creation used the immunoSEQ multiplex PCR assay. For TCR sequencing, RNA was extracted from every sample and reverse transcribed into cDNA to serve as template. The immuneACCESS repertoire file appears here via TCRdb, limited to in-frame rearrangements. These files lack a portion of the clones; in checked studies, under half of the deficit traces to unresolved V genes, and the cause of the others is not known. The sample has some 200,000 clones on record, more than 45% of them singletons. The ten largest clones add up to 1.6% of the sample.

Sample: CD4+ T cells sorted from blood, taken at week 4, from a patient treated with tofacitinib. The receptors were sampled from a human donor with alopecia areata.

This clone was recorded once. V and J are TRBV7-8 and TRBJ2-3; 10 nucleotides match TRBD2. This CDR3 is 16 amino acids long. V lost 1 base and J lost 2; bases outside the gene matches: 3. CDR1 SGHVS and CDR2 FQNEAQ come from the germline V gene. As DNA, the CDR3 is TGTGCCAGCAGCTTAGTTCTAGCGGGGGTCACAGATACGCAGTATTTT. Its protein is CASSLVLAGVTDTQYF.

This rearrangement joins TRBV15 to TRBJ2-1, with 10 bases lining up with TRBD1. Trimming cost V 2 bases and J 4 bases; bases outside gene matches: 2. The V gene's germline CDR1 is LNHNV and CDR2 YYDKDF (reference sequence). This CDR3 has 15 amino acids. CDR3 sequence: CATSRRDRGYNEQFF. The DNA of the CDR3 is TGTGCCACCAGCAGACGGGACAGGGGATACAATGAGCAGTTCTTC. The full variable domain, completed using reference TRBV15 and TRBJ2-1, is DAMVIQNPRYQVTQFGKPVTLSCSQTLNHNVMYWYQQKSSQAPKLLFHYYDKDFNNEADTPDNFQSRRPNTSFCFLDIRSPGLGDTAMYLCATSRRDRGYNEQFFGPGTRLTVL.

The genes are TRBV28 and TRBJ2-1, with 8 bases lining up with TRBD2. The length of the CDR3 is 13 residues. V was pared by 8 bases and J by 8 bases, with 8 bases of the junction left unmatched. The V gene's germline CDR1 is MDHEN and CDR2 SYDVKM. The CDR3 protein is CASSLSTSDEQFF. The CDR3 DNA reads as TGTGCCAGCTCCTTGTCGACTAGCGATGAGCAGTTCTTC.

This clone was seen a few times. The CDR3 DNA reads TGTGCCAGCAGGGTTTGGACTAGCGGAATCAATGAGCAGTTCTTC. It is translated as CASRVWTSGINEQFF. The chain employs TRBV2 and TRBJ2-1; 10 bases map to TRBD2. Trimming at V came to 6 bases and at J to 6 bases, leaving 8 bases not matched to a gene. CDR3 length: 15 amino acids. In germline, CDR1 is SNHLY, CDR2 FYNNEI.

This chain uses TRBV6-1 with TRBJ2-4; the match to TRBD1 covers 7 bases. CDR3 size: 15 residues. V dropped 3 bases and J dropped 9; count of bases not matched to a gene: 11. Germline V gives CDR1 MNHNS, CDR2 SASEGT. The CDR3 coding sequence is TGTGCCAGCAGTGATGGAGGCAGGGGGATTGGCATTCAGTACTTC. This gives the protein CASSDGGRGIGIQYF.

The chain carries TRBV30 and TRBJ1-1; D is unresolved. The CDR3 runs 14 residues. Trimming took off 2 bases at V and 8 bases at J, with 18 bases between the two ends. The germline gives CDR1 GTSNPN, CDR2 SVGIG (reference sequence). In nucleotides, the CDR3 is TGTGCCTGGAGTCATCAAAACAATGCGCTGGAAGCTTTCTTT. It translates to CAWSHQNNALEAFF.

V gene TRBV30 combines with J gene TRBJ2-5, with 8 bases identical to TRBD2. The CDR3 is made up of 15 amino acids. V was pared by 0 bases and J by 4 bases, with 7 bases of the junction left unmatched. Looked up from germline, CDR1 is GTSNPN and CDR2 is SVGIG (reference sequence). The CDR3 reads CAWSVGAGVGETQYF. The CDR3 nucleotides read TGTGCCTGGAGTGTAGGAGCGGGGGTAGGAGAGACCCAGTACTTC.

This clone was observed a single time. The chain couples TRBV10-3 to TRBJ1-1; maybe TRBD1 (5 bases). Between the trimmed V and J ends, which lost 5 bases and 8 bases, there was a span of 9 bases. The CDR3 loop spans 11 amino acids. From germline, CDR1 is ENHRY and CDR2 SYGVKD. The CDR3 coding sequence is TGTGCCATCAGTCAGGGCCTCGAAGCTTTCTTT. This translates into CAISQGLEAFF.